This T cell receptor (beta chain) is drawn from a study of beta chain features in type 1 diabetes. The sequenced template was cDNA made from the entire isolated RNA. The table came from immunoSEQ multiplex PCR; TCRdb's copy has only in-frame clones and leaves some out. Among hundreds of thousands of clones, 11% to 15% were seen once, and the ten largest hold 0.035% to 0.045%. As for this clone: Antigen specificity is unknown.

Broader study findings: In all four CD4+ subsets, TCRB CDR3 length was significantly, moderately reduced in type 1 diabetes.

Looked up from germline, CDR1 is SGHRS and CDR2 is YFSETQ. The CDR3 consists of 13 residues. Trimming left V 2 bases short and J 6 bases short, with 9 bases between. The rearrangement links TRBV5-1 to TRBJ2-1; D remains ambiguous. Sequenced: naive CD4+ T cells from blood. The TCR comes from a man aged 18 to 29 with type 1 diabetes. CDR3: CASSFRSCNEQFF. The CDR3 region has the DNA TGCGCCAGCAGCTTTAGGAGCTGCAATGAGCAGTTCTTC.